This TCR beta chain was found in a study of Graves' ophthalmopathy and Graves' hyperthyroidism. Each diagnosis was determined on the basis of clinical symptoms, serum thyroxine, TRAb, thyroid ultrasound and orbital computed tomography. PBMCs originated in roughly 11 ml of fresh peripheral blood. Amplification from RNA transcripts yielded the TCR beta CDR3 regions. HTBI-primed RT-PCR formed the first round, and a multiplex PCR formed the second. TCRdb re-called the multiplex PCR reads with MiXCR, one entry per CDR3 protein. This sample has some 380,000 distinct CDR3 sequences, with just over 15% found just once. Comments on this clonotype: What it binds is unknown. A junction boundary mismatches the germline segment, possibly from a read error.

Study results and caveats: Clonotypes were expanded in thyroid at above 0.001 frequency, and most also appeared in blood.

The germline V gene encodes CDR1 LNHDA and CDR2 SQIVND (reference sequence). CDR3 length: 12 amino acids. The clonotype comes from a young woman with stable Graves' hyperthyroidism. The material sequenced was peripheral blood. The chain is built from TRBV19 and TRBJ2-7; the D is unclear. This CDR3 is CASSTLKGELYF. CDR3 bases: TGTGCCAGTAGTACGCTGAAAGGCGAGCTGTACTTC.